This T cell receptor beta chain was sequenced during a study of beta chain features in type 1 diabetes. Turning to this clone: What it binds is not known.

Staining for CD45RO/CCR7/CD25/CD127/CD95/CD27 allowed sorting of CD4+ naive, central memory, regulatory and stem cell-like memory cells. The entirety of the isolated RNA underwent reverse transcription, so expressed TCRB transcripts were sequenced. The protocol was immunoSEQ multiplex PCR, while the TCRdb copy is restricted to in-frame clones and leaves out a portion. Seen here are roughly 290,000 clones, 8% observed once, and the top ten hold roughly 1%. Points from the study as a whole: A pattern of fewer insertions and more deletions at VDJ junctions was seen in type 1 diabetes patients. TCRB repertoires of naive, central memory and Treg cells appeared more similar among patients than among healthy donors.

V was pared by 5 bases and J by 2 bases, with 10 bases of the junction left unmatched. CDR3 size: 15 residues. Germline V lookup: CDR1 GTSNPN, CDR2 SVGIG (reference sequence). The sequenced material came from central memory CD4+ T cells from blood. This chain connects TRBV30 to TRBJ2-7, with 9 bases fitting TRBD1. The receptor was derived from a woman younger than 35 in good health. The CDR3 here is CAWFPLGDRAYEQYF. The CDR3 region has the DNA TGTGCCTGGTTCCCACTGGGGGACAGGGCCTACGAGCAGTACTTC.